A single sample gave rise to the 28 T cell receptor beta chains below, sequenced in a study of Ad26.COV2.S vaccination and SARS-CoV-2 variants. Treatment of the sample: around 19 received Ad26.COV2.S at low or high dose, single or two shots; about 5 received placebo; per-sample allocation not given. Day 63 after the first injection of vaccine or placebo was the sampling time. Using immunoSEQ multiplex PCR, the repertoire was profiled, and TCRdb retains in-frame clones only, with some absent. The table has a few hundred thousand clones, around 91% seen once. This specimen was peripheral blood, taken in a trial of Ad26.COV2.S vaccine versus placebo. The receptors shown here come from a person between 18 and 60 years old who received the Ad26.COV2.S COVID-19 vaccine or a placebo.

This rearrangement joins TRBV28 to TRBJ2-3; D unresolved. Germline-derived CDR1 and CDR2 are MDHEN and SYDVKM. This CDR3 is built from 13 residues. The germline V and J ends were trimmed by 5 bases and 0 bases, with 6 bases remaining between them. CDR3 loop: CASSDGSTDTQYF. The CDR3 DNA follows: TGTGCCAGCAGTGATGGCAGCACAGATACGCAGTATTTT.

This rearrangement joins TRBV23-1 to TRBJ2-2; no clear D gene. TRBV23-1 is an ORF, with its function uncertain. The CDR3 is made up of 16 amino acids. Trimming removed 0 bases at V and 1 base at J, with 9 bases between. The CDR3 DNA sequence: TGCGCCAGCAGTCAATCCCGACTCCTGAACACCGGGGAGCTGTTTTTT. It is translated as CASSQSRLLNTGELFF.

The genes are TRBV19 and TRBJ1-6; D might be TRBD1 (6 bases). This CDR3 comprises 14 residues. V lost 7 bases and J 7 bases, leaving 14 bases between the germline ends. In germline, CDR1 is LNHDA, CDR2 SQIVND (reference sequence). The CDR3 sequence: CASTGQGINSPLHF. CDR3 DNA sequence: TGTGCCAGTACCGGGCAGGGGATAAATTCACCCCTCCACTTT.

The V and J genes are TRBV5-1 and TRBJ2-5; 11 nucleotides agree with TRBD2. V gave up 4 bases and J gave up 3 bases; unmatched junction bases: 20. CDR3 size: 20 residues. CDR1 and CDR2 (germline): SGHRS, YFSETQ. The CDR3 loop reads CASSTLPEGLAAIGKETQYF. CDR3 in DNA: TGCGCCAGCAGCACACTCCCCGAGGGACTAGCGGCCATAGGGAAAGAGACCCAGTACTTC.

The chain uses TRBV19 and TRBJ2-7; D is perhaps TRBD1 or TRBD2 (5 bases each). Germline loops: CDR1 LNHDA, CDR2 SQIVND (reference sequence). V was clipped by 9 bases and J by 3 bases, with 18 bases between them. This CDR3 has 14 amino acids. CDR3 DNA: TGTGCCAGCTCCGCAAGGGGAGTGGGCTACGAGCAGTACTTC. Its translation is CASSARGVGYEQYF.

CDR3 residues: CASRIAGGPGEQYF. CDR3 coding DNA: TGTGCCAGCAGGATAGCGGGAGGGCCGGGAGAGCAGTACTTC. This chain joins TRBV2 and TRBJ2-7; 11 nucleotides match TRBD2. From germline, CDR1 is SNHLY and CDR2 FYNNEI. The CDR3 runs 14 residues. J was trimmed by 7 bases and V by 6 bases; bases with no gene match: 8. The variable domain in full, completed from reference TRBV2 and TRBJ2-7, reads EPEVTQTPSHQVTQMGQEVILRCVPISNHLYFYWYRQILGQKVEFLVSFYNNEISEKSEIFDDQFSVERPDGSNFTLKIRSTKLEDSAMYFCASRIAGGPGEQYFGPGTRLTVT.

V gene TRBV5-4 combines with J gene TRBJ2-2, with D unresolved. In germline, CDR1 is SGHNT, CDR2 YYREEE (reference sequence). Trimming took off 0 bases at V and 2 bases at J, with 8 bases between the two ends. The length of the CDR3 is 15 residues. The DNA for the CDR3 is TGTGCCAGCAGCTTGGATCATTACAACACCGGGGAGCTGTTTTTT. Its protein product is CASSLDHYNTGELFF.

This clone has just one count. The CDR3 is CASSYSGQGYSETQYF. The CDR3, as DNA: TGTGCCAGCAGTTACTCGGGACAGGGTTATTCGGAGACCCAGTACTTC. This rearrangement joins TRBV6-6 to TRBJ2-5, with 9 nucleotides matching TRBD1. The germline V gene encodes CDR1 MNHNY and CDR2 SVGAGI (reference sequence). V was pared by 0 bases and J by 5 bases, with 7 bases of the junction left unmatched. The CDR3 spans 16 residues.

CDR3 sequence (DNA): TGTGCCAGCAGCTTGGGACTAGCGGGACCAACCTACGAGCAGTACTTC. It codes for CASSLGLAGPTYEQYF. This chain links TRBV5-4 with TRBJ2-7; 11 nucleotides line up with TRBD2. This CDR3 has 16 residues. V shed 0 bases and J 2 bases; nucleotides not matched to a gene: 4. The germline CDR1 and CDR2 sequences are SGHNT and YYREEE (reference sequence).

This clone showed up just once. V and J are TRBV7-9 and TRBJ1-2; D call uncertain. V dropped 2 bases and J dropped 6 bases, with 10 bases sitting between them. CDR1 is SEHNR, CDR2 FQNEAQ, per germline (reference sequence). The CDR3 covers 13 residues. The CDR3 nucleotides read TGTGCCAGCAGCTTAAGCGGTTCGGATGGCTACACCTTC. This codes for CASSLSGSDGYTF.

This clone is a singleton in its sample. The chain uses TRBV7-8 and TRBJ2-7; TRBD2 agrees at 10 bases. Trimming at V came to 2 bases and at J to 4 bases, leaving 5 bases not matched to a gene. Germline V gene lookup returns CDR1 SGHVS and CDR2 FQNEAQ. This CDR3 is built from 15 residues. The CDR3 nucleotides are TGTGCCAGCAGCTTAAGAGCGGGAGGGCCTTACGAGCAGTACTTC. Translating gives CASSLRAGGPYEQYF.

The rearrangement links TRBV2 to TRBJ2-5, with D possibly matching TRBD1 (6 bases). Trimming took off 6 bases at V and 3 bases at J, with 11 bases between the two ends. The CDR3 is 13 residues long. Germline CDR1 and CDR2: SNHLY and FYNNEI. The chain's CDR3 is CASRADREETQYF. The CDR3 DNA reads as TGTGCCAGCAGGGCGGACAGAGAAGAGACCCAGTACTTC. Filled out from reference TRBV2 and TRBJ2-5, the complete variable domain reads EPEVTQTPSHQVTQMGQEVILRCVPISNHLYFYWYRQILGQKVEFLVSFYNNEISEKSEIFDDQFSVERPDGSNFTLKIRSTKLEDSAMYFCASRADREETQYFGPGTRLLVL.

This chain connects TRBV29-1 to TRBJ2-6; either TRBD1 or TRBD2 may fit D (5 bases each). This CDR3 contains 14 residues. CDR1 is SQVTM and CDR2 is ANQGSEA in the germline V gene. Between the trimmed V and J ends, which lost 6 bases and 0 bases, there was a span of 9 bases. CDR3 residues: CSVTGTSGANVLTF. The CDR3 coding sequence is TGCAGCGTGACCGGGACCTCTGGGGCCAACGTCCTGACTTTC.

V usage is TRBV5-1 and J usage is TRBJ2-5; 10 bases align to TRBD1. V shed 4 bases and J 5 bases; nucleotides not matched to a gene: 11. CDR3 length: 16 residues. Per the germline V gene, CDR1 is SGHRS and CDR2 is YFSETQ. As DNA, the CDR3 is TGCGCCAGCAGCGATCGACAGGGGGCGCCCGGGGAGACCCAGTACTTC. Translating it yields CASSDRQGAPGETQYF.

The CDR3 region is CASSATTSGGYNEQFF. DNA for the CDR3: TGTGCCAGCAGCGCTACGACTAGCGGGGGCTACAATGAGCAGTTCTTC. The J gene is TRBJ2-1, the V gene TRBV9; 12 bases match TRBD2. Germline CDR1 and CDR2: SGDLS and YYNGEE. The junction had 4 bases not matched to a gene; V was cut back by 3 bases and J by 3 bases. The CDR3 totals 16 residues.

The chain combines TRBV5-6 with TRBJ2-5; D might be TRBD1 (5 bases). In germline, CDR1 is SGHDT, CDR2 YYEEEE. The V and J ends lost 4 bases and 5 bases respectively, with 15 bases between them. This CDR3 has 14 amino acids. CDR3 nucleotides: TGTGCCAGCAGCGCTTACAGGAATCTTGAGACCCAGTACTTC. It specifies CASSAYRNLETQYF.

The chain links TRBV28 to TRBJ1-5; D remains ambiguous. Germline CDR1 is MDHEN and CDR2 is SYDVKM. This CDR3 has 14 residues. With 2 bases removed from V and 5 bases from J, the gap between germline ends came to 10 bases. The CDR3 is CASSLKVGHQPQHF. In nucleotides, the CDR3 is TGTGCCAGCAGTTTAAAAGTCGGGCATCAGCCCCAGCATTTT.

The CDR3 nucleotides read TGTGCCAGCAGCCAAGTCCCCGGGGGTTACAATTCACCCCTCCACTTT. This sequence encodes CASSQVPGGYNSPLHF. V gene TRBV3-1 (or the pseudogene TRBV3-2) combines with J gene TRBJ1-6, with a tentative D call TRBD1 (5 bases). Trimming took off 1 base at V and 7 bases at J, with 14 bases between the two ends. This CDR3 is built from 16 residues. Germline V CDR1 and CDR2: LGHDT, YNNKEL (reference sequence).

The chain combines TRBV6-1 with TRBJ1-6; 9 nucleotides match TRBD1. This CDR3 contains 19 residues. Losses at the gene ends were 4 bases for V and 0 bases for J; bases not matched to a gene: 10. CDR1 and CDR2 (germline): MNHNS, SASEGT. DNA of the CDR3: TGTGCCAGCAGTGGGACCGGGACAGGGTTTAACTCCTATAATTCACCCCTCCACTTT. This gives the protein CASSGTGTGFNSYNSPLHF.

The chain is built from TRBV3-1 (or the pseudogene TRBV3-2) and TRBJ1-1, with 8 nucleotides matching TRBD1. Per the germline V gene, CDR1 is LGHDT and CDR2 is YNNKEL (reference sequence). V gave up 0 bases and J gave up 2 bases; unmatched junction bases: 5. The CDR3 totals 16 residues. The CDR3 here is CASSQDRTGRNTEAFF. The CDR3 nucleotides read TGTGCCAGCAGCCAAGATCGGACAGGGCGAAACACTGAAGCTTTCTTT.

This clone occurred once. The gene calls are TRBV10-3 and TRBJ2-1; no firm D call. Deletions cut 0 bases from V and 6 bases from J, with 6 bases between. The germline V gene has CDR1 ENHRY and CDR2 SYGVKD. The CDR3 extends over 13 amino acids. The CDR3 loop reads CAISESTRNEQFF. The CDR3, as DNA: TGTGCCATCAGTGAGTCGACCCGCAATGAGCAGTTCTTC.

This sequence joins TRBV19 and TRBJ2-6, with D unresolved. This CDR3 comprises 17 residues. Germline loops: CDR1 LNHDA, CDR2 SQIVND (reference sequence). V shed 4 bases and J shed 0 bases, with 13 bases lying between them. The CDR3 protein is CASSKNYGYSGANVLTF. For the CDR3, the DNA is TGTGCCAGTAGTAAAAACTACGGGTACTCTGGGGCCAACGTCCTGACTTTC. The full variable domain, with the rest looked up from reference TRBV19 and TRBJ2-6, is DGGITQSPKYLFRKEGQNVTLSCEQNLNHDAMYWYRQDPGQGLRLIYYSQIVNDFQKGDIAEGYSVSREKKESFPLTVTSAQKNPTAFYLCASSKNYGYSGANVLTFGAGSRLTVL.

This clone was picked up a small number of times. The chain combines TRBV6-5 with TRBJ1-6; maybe TRBD1 (5 bases). V was cut by 6 bases and J by 7 bases, with 13 bases left in between. In germline, CDR1 is MNHEY, CDR2 SVGAGI. The CDR3 covers 14 residues. CDR3 nucleotide sequence: TGTGCCAGCAGGAGGGGAGCAGGGAATTCACCCCTCCACTTT. Translation gives CASRRGAGNSPLHF.

J is TRBJ2-2 and V is TRBV9; no clear D. V was cut by 0 bases and J by 6 bases, with 9 bases left in between. CDR3 length: 14 amino acids. From germline, CDR1 is SGDLS and CDR2 YYNGEE. CDR3 protein: CASSVASRSGELFF. As DNA, the CDR3 is TGTGCCAGCAGCGTAGCCTCTCGGTCCGGGGAGCTGTTTTTT. Full variable domain (remainder filled in from reference TRBV9 and TRBJ2-2): DSGVTQTPKHLITATGQRVTLRCSPRSGDLSVYWYQQSLDQGLQFLIQYYNGEERAKGNILERFSAQQFPDLHSELNLSSLELGDSALYFCASSVASRSGELFFGEGSRLTVL.

The chain recombines TRBV28 with TRBJ2-7; 11 bases align to TRBD2. V shed 3 bases, J shed 5 bases, and the junction held 3 bases outside the gene matches. CDR3 size: 14 residues. Germline lookup yields CDR1 MDHEN and CDR2 SYDVKM. As DNA, the CDR3 is TGTGCCAGCAGTTTCTCGACTAGCGGGAACGAGCAGTACTTC. Protein: CASSFSTSGNEQYF. Supplemented by reference TRBV28 and TRBJ2-7, the full variable domain reads DVKVTQSSRYLVKRTGEKVFLECVQDMDHENMFWYRQDPGLGLRLIYFSYDVKMKEKGDIPEGYSVSREKKERFSLILESASTNQTSMYLCASSFSTSGNEQYFGPGTRLTVT.

This clone was seen a single time. The rearrangement joins TRBV6-6 to TRBJ1-4; D gene unclear. This CDR3 comprises 12 residues. Germline V lookup: CDR1 MNHNY, CDR2 SVGAGI (reference sequence). With 6 bases removed from V and 6 bases from J, the gap between germline ends came to 8 bases. CDR3 DNA sequence: TGTGCCAGCAGGCGTCGCTATGAAAAACTGTTTTTT. Protein sequence: CASRRRYEKLFF.

This chain uses TRBV5-1 with TRBJ2-4, with D uncertain. This CDR3 contains 11 residues. The V gene's germline CDR1 is SGHRS and CDR2 YFSETQ. The ends were cut back, 7 bases at V and 6 bases at J, with 8 bases in the middle. The CDR3: CASAMTNIQYF. The CDR3 nucleotides are TGCGCCAGCGCAATGACAAACATTCAGTACTTC. The full variable domain, its missing parts supplied by reference TRBV5-1 and TRBJ2-4, is KAGVTQTPRYLIKTRGQQVTLSCSPISGHRSVSWYQQTPGQGLQFLFEYFSETQRNKGNFPGRFSGRQFSNSRSEMNVSTLELGDSALYLCASAMTNIQYFGAGTRLSVL.

A single count supports this clone. The chain couples TRBV5-8 to TRBJ2-1; no reliable D call. The CDR3 loop spans 14 amino acids. Germline CDR1 is SGHTS and CDR2 is YDEGEE. Trimming pared 4 bases from V and 7 bases from J, leaving 15 bases between. The CDR3 region has the DNA TGTGCCAGCAGCCCCCAAGGGCCCAGGAATGAGCAGTTCTTC. Translating gives CASSPQGPRNEQFF. Complete variable domain (other parts from reference TRBV5-8 and TRBJ2-1): EAGVTQSPTHLIKTRGQQATLRCSPISGHTSVYWYQQALGLGLQFLLWYDEGEERNRGNFPPRFSGRQFPNYSSELNVNALELEDSALYLCASSPQGPRNEQFFGPGTRLTVL.